This passage covers 22 T cell receptor beta chains from one sample sequenced in a study of CD8+ T cells in alopecia areata. Extraction of RNA preceded its reverse transcription into cDNA, which served as the sequencing template. Libraries were prepared by immunoSEQ multiplex PCR; TCRdb keeps only in-frame clonotypes and omits some of them. The top ten hold around 3.9% of the sample, which has 200,000 to 250,000 clones, less than 65% seen once. Specified treatment: oral pan-JAK inhibitor, 5-10 mg twice daily. The sample here was CD4+ T cells sorted from blood, taken at week 4, from a patient treated with tofacitinib. These receptors were obtained from a human donor with alopecia areata.

The chain uses TRBV4-3 and TRBJ2-2, with a possible D match to TRBD1 (6 bases). The CDR3 is made up of 15 amino acids. V shed 5 bases and J shed 6 bases, with 16 bases lying between them. Per germline, CDR1 LGHNA and CDR2 YSLEER. CDR3 sequence (DNA): TGCGCCAGCAGCTCACAGGGTTTCCGTCCCGGGGAGCTGTTTTTT. Protein: CASSSQGFRPGELFF.

This clone was seen a few times. The J gene is TRBJ1-1, the V gene TRBV5-1; possible D gene TRBD1, 5 bases. Trimming pared 8 bases from V and 7 bases from J, leaving 18 bases between. CDR3 length: 13 residues. Germline V lookup: CDR1 SGHRS, CDR2 YFSETQ. For the CDR3, the DNA is TGCGCCAGTCGAATGCAGGGTATGGGTGAAGCTTTCTTT. Translating it yields CASRMQGMGEAFF. The whole variable domain, filled in from reference TRBV5-1 and TRBJ1-1, reads KAGVTQTPRYLIKTRGQQVTLSCSPISGHRSVSWYQQTPGQGLQFLFEYFSETQRNKGNFPGRFSGRQFSNSRSEMNVSTLELGDSALYLCASRMQGMGEAFFGQGTRLTVV.

The gene calls are TRBV7-2 and TRBJ1-6; unclear D gene. Trimming shortened V by 3 bases and J by 8 bases, and 14 bases separated the two germline ends. The CDR3 is made up of 15 amino acids. Germline V gives CDR1 SGHTA, CDR2 FQGNSA. CDR3 sequence: CASSFSTDPDSPLHF. CDR3 bases: TGTGCCAGCAGCTTCTCTACAGACCCCGATTCACCCCTCCACTTT.

This chain links TRBV28 with TRBJ1-1; tentatively, D is TRBD1 (5 bases). Deletions cut 3 bases from V and 1 base from J, with 12 bases between. The CDR3 has 15 amino acids. The germline V gene encodes CDR1 MDHEN and CDR2 SYDVKM. In DNA, the CDR3 is TGTGCCAGCAGTTTGAAGGGGACGGCGAACACTGAAGCTTTCTTT. It is translated as CASSLKGTANTEAFF.

V gene TRBV30 combines with J gene TRBJ2-2; D remains unclear. Germline V gene lookup returns CDR1 GTSNPN and CDR2 SVGIG (reference sequence). The CDR3 consists of 15 residues. Trimming cost V 0 bases and J 1 base, with 9 bases left between them. CDR3 DNA sequence: TGTGCCTGGAGTGTACTTGGATTGAACACCGGGGAGCTGTTTTTT. Translated, it gives CAWSVLGLNTGELFF.

The V and J genes are TRBV10-1 and TRBJ1-1; D might be TRBD1 (5 bases). Trimming shortened V by 10 bases and J by 1 base, and 10 bases separated the two germline ends. The CDR3 length is 12 residues. Germline V gene sequence: CDR1 WNHNN, CDR2 SYGVQD (reference sequence). CDR3 region: CAIKDRNTEAFF. The CDR3 DNA follows: TGCGCCATCAAAGACAGGAACACTGAAGCTTTCTTT.

CDR3 amino acids: CSVAGDVNEKLFF. CDR3 nucleotide sequence: TGCAGCGTTGCCGGGGACGTTAATGAAAAACTGTTTTTT. The chain uses TRBV29-1 and TRBJ1-4, with D maybe TRBD1 (5 bases). V was cut by 4 bases and J by 4 bases, with 10 bases left in between. Per germline, CDR1 SQVTM and CDR2 ANQGSEA. The CDR3 length is 13 residues.

V and J are TRBV5-6 and TRBJ1-2; no definite D call. V dropped 1 base and J dropped 4 bases, with 11 bases sitting between them. Germline V gene sequence: CDR1 SGHDT, CDR2 YYEEEE. This CDR3 contains 14 residues. The CDR3, as DNA: TGTGCCAGCAGCTTGTACGATCGAACCTATGGCTACACCTTC. Its protein is CASSLYDRTYGYTF.

V usage is TRBV15 and J usage is TRBJ1-2; D not certain. This CDR3 has 13 residues. Germline values: CDR1 LNHNV, CDR2 YYDKDF (reference sequence). Trimming took 0 bases from V and 8 from J, leaving 10 bases between them. CDR3: CATSRDIRQGYTF. The CDR3 DNA reads TGTGCCACCAGCAGAGATATCCGCCAGGGCTACACCTTC.

This chain connects TRBV29-1 to TRBJ2-5, with D perhaps TRBD1 or TRBD2 (6 bases each). CDR3 length equals 15 residues. Trimming took 0 bases from V and 4 from J, leaving 15 bases between them. Germline V gene sequence: CDR1 SQVTM, CDR2 ANQGSEA. The CDR3: CSVEDPGARRETQYF. CDR3 in DNA: TGCAGCGTTGAAGATCCGGGGGCGAGGAGAGAGACCCAGTACTTC.

The rearrangement uses TRBV5-1 and TRBJ2-4, with 7 bases identical to TRBD1. V dropped 0 bases and J dropped 8; count of bases not matched to a gene: 5. Germline V CDR1 and CDR2: SGHRS, YFSETQ. The CDR3 consists of 14 residues. The CDR3 here is CASSLDRGADIQYF. The CDR3 nucleotides are TGCGCCAGCAGCTTGGACAGGGGAGCAGACATTCAGTACTTC.

V gene TRBV29-1 combines with J gene TRBJ2-7, with 7 bases identical to TRBD2. Germline CDR1 and CDR2: SQVTM and ANQGSEA. Germline trimming cut 4 bases from V and 6 bases from J; bases unmatched to any gene: 9. The CDR3 is made up of 13 amino acids. DNA of the CDR3: TGCAGCGTTGCGTACCCCCGCGGGGGCGAGCAGTACTTC. Translated, it gives CSVAYPRGGEQYF.

This clone was seen only once. V usage is TRBV2 and J usage is TRBJ1-5; D is unresolved. The CDR3 length is 14 residues. V was pared by 11 bases and J by 10 bases, with 24 bases between. Germline V gene sequence: CDR1 SNHLY, CDR2 FYNNEI. DNA of the CDR3: TGTGCCTCCAATTCCGTGGGCACAACACAACCCCAGCATTTT. Translated: CASNSVGTTQPQHF.

The chain recombines TRBV30 with TRBJ1-6; 8 positions agree with TRBD1. The CDR3 spans 13 residues. CDR1 GTSNPN and CDR2 SVGIG come from the germline V gene (reference sequence). The ends lost 4 bases at V and 9 bases at J; junction bases unmatched: 5. CDR3 amino acids: CAWTSQGGSPLHF. CDR3 DNA: TGTGCCTGGACTTCACAGGGGGGTTCACCCCTCCACTTT.

This clone was picked up a small number of times. Germline is not matched at one junction end, which may reflect a read error. This chain connects TRBV11-2 to TRBJ2-7; 8 bases agree with TRBD2. Germline assignment: CDR1 SGHAT and CDR2 FQNNGV. This CDR3 region has 11 residues. CDR3 sequence reads: CASSPRTSNHF. In nucleotides, the CDR3 is TGTGCCAGCAGCCCACGGACTAGCAACCACTTC.

CDR3 sequence: CASSPRQRNGYTF. DNA of the CDR3: TGTGCCAGCAGTCCTCGACAGAGGAATGGCTACACCTTC. The gene calls are TRBV27 and TRBJ1-2; TRBD1 is a possible D gene (5 bases). V was pared by 5 bases and J by 6 bases, with 13 bases between. Germline V gene data show CDR1 as MNHEY and CDR2 as SMNVEV (reference sequence). CDR3 length: 13 residues.

The V and J genes are TRBV29-1 and TRBJ2-7; 12 nucleotides line up with TRBD2. Germline V gives CDR1 SQVTM, CDR2 ANQGSEA. CDR3 size: 15 residues. V gave up 2 bases and J gave up 4 bases; unmatched junction bases: 6. This chain's CDR3 is CSVERLAGGLYEQYF. As DNA, the CDR3 is TGCAGCGTTGAACGCCTAGCGGGGGGGCTGTACGAGCAGTACTTC.

This clone appeared a single time. The chain uses TRBV25-1 and TRBJ1-2; D not resolved. Trimming took 3 bases from V and 4 from J, leaving 6 bases between them. Germline CDR1 and CDR2: MGHDK and SYGVNS. The CDR3 runs to 12 residues. The CDR3 loop reads CASSDLAYGYTF. Here the CDR3 DNA reads TGTGCCAGCAGTGATCTGGCCTATGGCTACACCTTC.

The rearrangement joins TRBV30 to TRBJ2-1; 8 bases map to TRBD2. Germline CDR1 is GTSNPN and CDR2 is SVGIG (reference sequence). CDR3 length: 15 residues. V was pared by 2 bases and J by 7 bases, with 10 bases of the junction left unmatched. This CDR3 is CAWSSNGLAGNEQFF. For the CDR3, the DNA is TGTGCCTGGAGTTCCAACGGACTAGCAGGGAATGAGCAGTTCTTC.

The V call is TRBV7-2, the J call TRBJ1-2; 7 bases align to TRBD1. The CDR3 runs to 15 residues. Germline V gives CDR1 SGHTA, CDR2 FQGNSA. The trim removed 3 bases at V and 5 bases at J, leaving 9 bases unmatched. In DNA form, the CDR3 reads TGTGCCAGCAGCTTGTCCCCGGGACAGACTTATGGCTACACCTTC. Its translation is CASSLSPGQTYGYTF.

Turning to this clone: At one of its ends the junction is not consistent with the germline gene, which may arise from a read error. The chain uses TRBV6-1 and TRBJ1-1; D is unclear. Germline V gives CDR1 MNHNS, CDR2 SASEGT. This CDR3 spans 12 amino acids. The chain's CDR3 is CASSEAQRERTF. The CDR3 region has the DNA TGTGCCAGCAGTGAAGCTCAGAGGGAGAGGACCTTT.

V and J are TRBV7-9 and TRBJ1-4, with 8 bases aligning to TRBD1. With V trimmed by 5 bases and J by 5 bases, 7 bases remained unmatched. From germline, CDR1 is SEHNR and CDR2 FQNEAQ (reference sequence). CDR3 length: 15 residues. The CDR3: CASSTRQGLNEKLFF. The CDR3 region has the DNA TGTGCCAGCAGCACAAGACAGGGGTTGAATGAAAAACTGTTTTTT.